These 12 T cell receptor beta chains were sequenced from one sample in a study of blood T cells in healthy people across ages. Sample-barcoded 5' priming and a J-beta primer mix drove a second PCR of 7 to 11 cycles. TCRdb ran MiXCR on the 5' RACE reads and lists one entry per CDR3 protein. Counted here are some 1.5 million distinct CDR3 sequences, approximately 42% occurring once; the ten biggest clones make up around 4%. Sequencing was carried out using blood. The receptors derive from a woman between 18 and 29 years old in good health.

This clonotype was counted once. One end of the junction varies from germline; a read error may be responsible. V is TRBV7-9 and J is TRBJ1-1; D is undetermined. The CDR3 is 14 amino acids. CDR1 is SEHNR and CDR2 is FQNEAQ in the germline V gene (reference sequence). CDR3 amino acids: CAGSLGRGNTEAFF. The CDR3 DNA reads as TGTGCCGGCAGCTTAGGACGGGGGAACACTGAAGCTTTCTTT.

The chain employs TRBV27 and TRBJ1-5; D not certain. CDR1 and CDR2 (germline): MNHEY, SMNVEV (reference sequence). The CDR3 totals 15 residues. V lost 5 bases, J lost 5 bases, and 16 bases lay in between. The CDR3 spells CASSPRMRVHQPQHF. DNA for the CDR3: TGTGCCAGCAGTCCCCGTATGAGGGTCCATCAGCCCCAGCATTTT.

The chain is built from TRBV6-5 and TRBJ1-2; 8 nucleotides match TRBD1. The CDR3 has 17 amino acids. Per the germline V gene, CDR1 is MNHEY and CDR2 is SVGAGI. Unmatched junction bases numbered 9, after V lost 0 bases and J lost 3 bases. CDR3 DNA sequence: TGTGCCAGCAGTTACTCGAGCAGGGGGCATCTGGACTATGGCTACACCTTC. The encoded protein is CASSYSSRGHLDYGYTF.

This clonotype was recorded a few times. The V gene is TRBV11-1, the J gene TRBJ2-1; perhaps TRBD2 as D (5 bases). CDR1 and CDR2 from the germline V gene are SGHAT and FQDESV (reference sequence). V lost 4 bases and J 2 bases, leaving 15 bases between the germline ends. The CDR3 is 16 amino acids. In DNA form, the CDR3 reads TGTGCCAGCAGCTCTAGAGGGCGATTCGCCTACAATGAGCAGTTCTTC. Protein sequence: CASSSRGRFAYNEQFF.

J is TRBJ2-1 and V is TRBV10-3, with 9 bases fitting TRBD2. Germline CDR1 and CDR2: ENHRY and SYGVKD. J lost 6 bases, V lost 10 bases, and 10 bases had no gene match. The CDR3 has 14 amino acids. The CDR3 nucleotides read TGTGCCACCCGACTAGCGGTCGGAGTCAATGAGCAGTTCTTC. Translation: CATRLAVGVNEQFF.

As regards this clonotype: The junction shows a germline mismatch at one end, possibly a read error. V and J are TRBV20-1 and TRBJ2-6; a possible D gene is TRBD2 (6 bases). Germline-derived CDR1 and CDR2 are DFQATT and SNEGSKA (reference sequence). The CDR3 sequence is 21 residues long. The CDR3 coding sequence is TGCAGTGCTAGAGATTACGCAGGGCGGGGATGTATTCCCTCTGGAGCCAACGTCCTGACTTTC. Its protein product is CSARDYAGRGCIPSGANVLTF.

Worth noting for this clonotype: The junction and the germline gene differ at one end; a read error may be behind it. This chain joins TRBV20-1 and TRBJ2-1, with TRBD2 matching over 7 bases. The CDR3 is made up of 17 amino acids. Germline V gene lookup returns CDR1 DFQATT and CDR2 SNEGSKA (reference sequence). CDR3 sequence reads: CSARGGSGKSSYKEQFF. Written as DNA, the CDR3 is TGCAGTGCTAGAGGAGGGAGCGGGAAGAGCTCCTACAAGGAGCAGTTCTTC.

The CDR3: CASSSTPTNTGELFF. Here the CDR3 DNA reads TGTGCCAGCAGCTCCACTCCCACGAACACCGGGGAGCTGTTTTTT. The chain is built from TRBV7-2 and TRBJ2-2; D is unclear. V was trimmed by 4 bases and J by 0 bases, leaving 9 bases between them. Germline CDR1 and CDR2: SGHTA and FQGNSA. This CDR3 has 15 amino acids.

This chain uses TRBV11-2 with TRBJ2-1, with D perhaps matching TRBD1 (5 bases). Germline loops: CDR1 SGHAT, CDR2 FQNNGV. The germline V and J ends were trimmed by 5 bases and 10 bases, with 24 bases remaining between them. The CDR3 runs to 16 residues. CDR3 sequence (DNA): TGTGCCAGCAGCCCACGATCAAGGGGCTTCGCCTACGAGCAGTTCTTC. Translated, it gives CASSPRSRGFAYEQFF.

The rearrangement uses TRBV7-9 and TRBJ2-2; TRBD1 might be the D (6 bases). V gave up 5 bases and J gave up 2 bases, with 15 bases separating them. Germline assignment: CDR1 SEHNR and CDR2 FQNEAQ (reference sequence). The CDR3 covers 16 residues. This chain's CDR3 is CASSLQGNTNTGELFF. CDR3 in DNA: TGTGCCAGCAGCCTACAGGGCAATACTAACACCGGGGAGCTGTTTTTT.

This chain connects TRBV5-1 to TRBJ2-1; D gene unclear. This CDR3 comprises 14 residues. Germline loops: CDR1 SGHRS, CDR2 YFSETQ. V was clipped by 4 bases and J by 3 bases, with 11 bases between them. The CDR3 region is CASSTRADYNEQFF. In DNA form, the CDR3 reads TGCGCCAGCAGCACCAGAGCCGACTACAATGAGCAGTTCTTC.

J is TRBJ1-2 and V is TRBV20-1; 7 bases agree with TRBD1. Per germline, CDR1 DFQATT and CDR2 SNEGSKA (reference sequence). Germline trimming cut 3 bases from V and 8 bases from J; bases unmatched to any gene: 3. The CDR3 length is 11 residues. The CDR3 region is CSASAGGGYTF. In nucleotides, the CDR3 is TGCAGTGCTAGCGCAGGGGGAGGCTACACCTTC.